Reported below is one TCR beta chain. Sequencing was performed with immunoSEQ multiplex PCR; in TCRdb, only in-frame clones are kept and a portion is missing. The repertoire has about 150,000 clones, about 85% of them found once; the top ten carry approximately 0.6%. CDR1 is SNHLY, CDR2 FYNNEI, per germline. V was clipped by 5 bases and J by 5 bases; unmatched bases: 13. There are 16 residues in the CDR3. This sample is drawn from a study of blood T cell repertoires in COVID-19. The source material was peripheral blood. The genes are TRBV2 and TRBJ2-5; 8 bases are shared with TRBD2. The source is a man aged 60 to 69 with COVID-19, enrolled during active disease. CDR3 region: CASSLPGRGGPETQYF. CDR3 in DNA: TGTGCCAGCAGTCTGCCTGGCCGGGGGGGCCCGGAGACCCAGTACTTC. Drawing the rest from reference TRBV2 and TRBJ2-5, the complete variable domain is EPEVTQTPSHQVTQMGQEVILRCVPISNHLYFYWYRQILGQKVEFLVSFYNNEISEKSEIFDDQFSVERPDGSNFTLKIRSTKLEDSAMYFCASSLPGRGGPETQYFGPGTRLLVL.